This TCR beta chain was sequenced for a study of response to subunit inactivated influenza vaccine. General observations from the study: Seasonal influenza vaccination, on each occasion, was suggested by the authors to recruit few new T cells.

Trimming at V came to 4 bases and at J to 12 bases, leaving 12 bases not matched to a gene. The CDR3 loop spans 15 amino acids. The germline V gene has CDR1 SGHRS and CDR2 YFSETQ. TCRdb used MiXCR to reprocess the RT-PCR reads, holding one entry per CDR3 protein. This table has 300,000 to 350,000 distinct CDR3 sequences, 21% appearing once. This clonotype occurred a few times. The antigen is unknown. The source was PBMCs from blood, collected roughly 20 months after vaccination. The rearrangement uses TRBV5-1 and TRBJ2-1, with 11 bases that match TRBD2. This clonotype was sampled from a man aged 50-75 years who received an inactivated influenza vaccine. The CDR3 DNA reads as TGCGCCAGCAGCCCCAGACTAGCGGGATTAGGTGCGCAGTTCTTC. It encodes CASSPRLAGLGAQFF. Drawing the rest from reference TRBV5-1 and TRBJ2-1, the complete variable domain is KAGVTQTPRYLIKTRGQQVTLSCSPISGHRSVSWYQQTPGQGLQFLFEYFSETQRNKGNFPGRFSGRQFSNSRSEMNVSTLELGDSALYLCASSPRLAGLGAQFFGPGTRLTVL.